The 14 T cell receptor beta chains in this list originate from one sample, sequenced in a study of HIV-infected patients and healthy controls. The repertoire came from unfractionated whole blood and reflected all unsorted peripheral T cells. Reverse transcription used roughly 450 ng RNA and constant-region primers for alpha and beta. Separate chain-specific third strand synthesis with multiplexing indices produced the alpha and beta libraries. MiXCR, applied by TCRdb to the 5' RACE reads, yields one record per CDR3 protein. This repertoire shows about 24,000 distinct CDR3 sequences, under 9.5% found once; its top ten account for 3% to 4.5%. The specimen sequenced was blood. All receptors come from an adult in good health.

This clonotype has at least ten counts. The chain joins TRBV7-9 to TRBJ1-5; 10 bases are a match to TRBD1. J lost 3 bases, V lost 8 bases, and 4 bases had no gene match. In germline, CDR1 is SEHNR, CDR2 FQNEAQ (reference sequence). The CDR3 loop spans 14 amino acids. This chain's CDR3 is CASDRGRDNQPQHF. The DNA of the CDR3 is TGTGCCAGCGACAGGGGGCGAGACAATCAGCCCCAGCATTTT.

This clonotype was seen at least ten times. CDR3 loop: CASSESGQQETQYF. DNA for the CDR3: TGTGCCAGCAGTGAAAGCGGACAGCAAGAGACCCAGTACTTC. The rearrangement links TRBV28 to TRBJ2-5, with D possibly being TRBD1 (6 bases). The ends were cut back, 5 bases at V and 2 bases at J, with 12 bases in the middle. Germline V gives CDR1 MDHEN, CDR2 SYDVKM. CDR3 length equals 14 residues.

The chain recombines TRBV5-4 with TRBJ1-2; 8 bases agree with TRBD1. J was trimmed by 3 bases and V by 0 bases; bases with no gene match: 4. CDR3 length: 15 amino acids. Germline V gene lookup returns CDR1 SGHNT and CDR2 YYREEE (reference sequence). CDR3 in amino acids: CASSLGQGLYYGYTF. Written as DNA, the CDR3 is TGTGCCAGCAGCTTGGGACAGGGGCTTTACTATGGCTACACCTTC.

This clonotype ranks as medium-sized (0.01 to 0.1%). The V gene is TRBV5-1, the J gene TRBJ2-5; tentatively, D is TRBD1 (6 bases). V lost 5 bases and J lost 1, with 12 bases in between. Germline lookup yields CDR1 SGHRS and CDR2 YFSETQ. The CDR3 consists of 14 residues. In DNA, the CDR3 is TGCGCCAGCAGTGCAGGGGACGGCCAAGAGACCCAGTACTTC. As protein: CASSAGDGQETQYF.

This chain uses TRBV30 with TRBJ2-3; possibly TRBD1 or TRBD2 for D (5 bases each). V shed 1 base and J shed 7 bases, with 21 bases lying between them. This CDR3 spans 16 amino acids. Germline loops: CDR1 GTSNPN, CDR2 SVGIG (reference sequence). The CDR3 loop is CAWSGIRDQSPYTQYF. The CDR3 DNA reads TGTGCCTGGAGTGGGATCCGGGACCAATCCCCTTATACGCAGTATTTT.

This clonotype has at least ten counts. The rearrangement joins TRBV6-6 to TRBJ2-5; D gene ambiguous. CDR3 length: 12 amino acids. Germline values: CDR1 MNHNY, CDR2 SVGAGI (reference sequence). The V gene lost 6 bases and the J gene lost 5 bases, with 10 bases spanning the gap. The DNA for the CDR3 is TGTGCCAGCAGGTCCGGGTGGGAGACCCAGTACTTC. The encoded protein is CASRSGWETQYF.

This clonotype was observed many times. The rearrangement links TRBV7-9 to TRBJ2-2, with D unresolved. The germline V gene encodes CDR1 SEHNR and CDR2 FQNEAQ (reference sequence). The CDR3 length is 16 residues. Trimming took 5 bases from V and 0 from J, leaving 13 bases between them. This CDR3 reads CASSESGYTNTGELFF. As DNA, the CDR3 is TGTGCCAGCAGCGAATCCGGATATACGAACACCGGGGAGCTGTTTTTT.

This clonotype showed up many times. CDR3 DNA: TGTGCCAGCAGTGTCTCTAGCGGGGGGACAGATACGCAGTATTTT. Its protein product is CASSVSSGGTDTQYF. This chain connects TRBV6-4 to TRBJ2-3; 11 bases align to TRBD2. Germline V gives CDR1 MRHNA, CDR2 SNTAGT. With V trimmed by 4 bases and J by 3 bases, 3 bases remained unmatched. This CDR3 spans 15 amino acids.

At least ten counts were recorded for this clonotype. The chain links TRBV3-1 to TRBJ1-1; D gene unclear. The V end lost 3 bases, the J end lost 6 bases, and 14 bases lay between the germline ends. Germline V gene lookup returns CDR1 LGHDT and CDR2 YNNKEL (reference sequence). The CDR3 is made up of 14 amino acids. This CDR3 reads CASSHRRASPEAFF. The CDR3 nucleotides are TGTGCCAGCAGCCATCGCCGTGCATCGCCTGAAGCTTTCTTT.

The sample holds many counts of this clonotype. The chain has TRBV20-1 and TRBJ2-1; D may be TRBD1 or TRBD2 (6 bases each). The CDR3 extends over 14 amino acids. Germline CDR1 is DFQATT and CDR2 is SNEGSKA (reference sequence). V was pared by 0 bases and J by 13 bases, with 19 bases between. The CDR3 here is CSARDGGPGQKQFF. The CDR3 bases are TGCAGTGCTAGAGATGGGGGGCCGGGTCAGAAACAGTTCTTC.

This clonotype occurred many times. The chain links TRBV4-3 to TRBJ1-2; 8 nucleotides align to TRBD1. The CDR3 spans 14 residues. Germline assignment: CDR1 LGHNA and CDR2 YSLEER. With V trimmed by 4 bases and J by 7 bases, 8 bases remained unmatched. The CDR3 spells CASSRTGSHPGYTF. The CDR3 region has the DNA TGCGCCAGCAGCCGGACAGGGTCCCATCCTGGCTACACCTTC.

This clonotype has only a few counts. The rearrangement joins TRBV5-6 to TRBJ1-4; 8 bases map to TRBD1. Germline CDR1 and CDR2: SGHDT and YYEEEE. This CDR3 region has 15 residues. After removal of 3 bases from V and 3 bases from J, the junction contained 4 bases not matched to a gene. CDR3 region: CASSSTGDPNEKLFF. CDR3 nucleotides: TGTGCCAGCAGCTCGACAGGGGATCCTAATGAAAAACTGTTTTTT.

By proportion, this clonotype is medium-sized. The V and J genes are TRBV20-1 and TRBJ1-3, with D uncertain. V was clipped by 1 base and J by 2 bases, with 12 bases between them. Germline values: CDR1 DFQATT, CDR2 SNEGSKA (reference sequence). CDR3 length: 15 residues. The CDR3 coding sequence is TGCAGTGCTAGAGCCACTCTCTCCCCTGGAAACACCATATATTTT. This translates into CSARATLSPGNTIYF.

The table lists this clonotype with many counts. The genes are TRBV7-2 and TRBJ1-3; TRBD1 might be the D (6 bases). This CDR3 has 16 residues. The germline V and J ends were trimmed by 0 bases and 4 bases, with 13 bases remaining between them. Germline V gene sequence: CDR1 SGHTA, CDR2 FQGNSA. The CDR3 loop reads CASSLAITGSGNTIYF. Written as DNA, the CDR3 is TGTGCCAGCAGCTTAGCGATAACAGGGTCAGGAAACACCATATATTTT.